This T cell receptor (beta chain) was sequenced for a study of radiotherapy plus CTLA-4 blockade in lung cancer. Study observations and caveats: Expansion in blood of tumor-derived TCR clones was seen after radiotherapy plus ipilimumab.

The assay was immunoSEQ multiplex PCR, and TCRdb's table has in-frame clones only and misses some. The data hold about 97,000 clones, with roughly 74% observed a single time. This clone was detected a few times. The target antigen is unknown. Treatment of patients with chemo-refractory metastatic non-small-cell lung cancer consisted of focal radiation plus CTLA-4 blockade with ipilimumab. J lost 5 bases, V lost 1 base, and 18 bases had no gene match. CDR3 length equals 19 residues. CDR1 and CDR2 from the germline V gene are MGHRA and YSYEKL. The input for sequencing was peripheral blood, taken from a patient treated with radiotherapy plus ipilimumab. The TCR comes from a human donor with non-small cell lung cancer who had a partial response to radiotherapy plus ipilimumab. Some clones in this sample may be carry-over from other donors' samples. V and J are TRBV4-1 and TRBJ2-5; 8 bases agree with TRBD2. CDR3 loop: CASSQVGRGGLPEEETQYF. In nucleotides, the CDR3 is TGCGCCAGCAGCCAAGTAGGACGGGGGGGACTTCCAGAGGAGGAGACCCAGTACTTC.